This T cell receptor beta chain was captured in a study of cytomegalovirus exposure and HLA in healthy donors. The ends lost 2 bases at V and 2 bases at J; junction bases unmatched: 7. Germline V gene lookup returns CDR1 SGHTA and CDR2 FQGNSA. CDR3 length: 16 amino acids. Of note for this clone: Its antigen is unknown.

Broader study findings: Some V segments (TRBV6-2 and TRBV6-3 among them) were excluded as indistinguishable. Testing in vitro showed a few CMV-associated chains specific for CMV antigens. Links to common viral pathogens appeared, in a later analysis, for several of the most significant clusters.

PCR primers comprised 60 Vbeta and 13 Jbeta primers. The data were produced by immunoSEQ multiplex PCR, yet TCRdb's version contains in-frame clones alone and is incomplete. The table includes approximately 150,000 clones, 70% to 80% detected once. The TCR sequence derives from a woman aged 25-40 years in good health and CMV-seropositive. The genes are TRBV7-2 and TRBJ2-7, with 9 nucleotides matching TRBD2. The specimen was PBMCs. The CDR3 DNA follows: TGTGCCAGCAGCTTACAAGCCGGACTAGCGCCCTACGAGCAGTACTTC. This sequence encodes CASSLQAGLAPYEQYF.